Below, 3 T cell receptor beta chains from the same sample are listed, as sequenced in a study of CD8 T cells in ankylosing spondylitis. TCRdb processed the 5' RACE reads anew with MiXCR; each CDR3 protein has one entry. The repertoire holds roughly 240,000 distinct CDR3 sequences, with 32% as singletons. The sequenced sample consisted of blood, either unsorted or a sorted T cell fraction (not recorded which). The receptors shown here come from a male donor with ankylosing spondylitis or in good health (not recorded which).

The chain employs TRBV12-3 or TRBV12-4 and TRBJ1-3, with D possibly being TRBD1 (6 bases). This CDR3 contains 15 residues. Trimming shortened V by 5 bases and J by 2 bases, and 13 bases separated the two germline ends. CDR3 sequence: CASSPESGAGNTIYF. In nucleotides, the CDR3 is TGTGCCAGCAGTCCCGAGTCAGGGGCTGGAAACACCATATATTTT.

This clonotype turned up a few times. The chain couples TRBV3-1 to TRBJ2-1; D possibly corresponds to TRBD2 (5 bases). This CDR3 has 15 amino acids. The germline CDR1 and CDR2 sequences are LGHDT and YNNKEL (reference sequence). The V end lost 5 bases, the J end lost 6 bases, and 17 bases lay between the germline ends. For the CDR3, the DNA is TGTGCCAGCAGCAAGTCCCTCATCAGCGGCAATGAGCAGTTCTTC. Its translation is CASSKSLISGNEQFF.

The J gene is TRBJ2-7, the V gene TRBV12-3 or TRBV12-4, with TRBD1 matching over 12 bases. V lost 3 bases to trimming and J lost 2 bases; unmatched junction nucleotides: 2. CDR3 length: 15 residues. CDR3 nucleotide sequence: TGTGCCAGCAGTTTGAGGGACAGGGGGCCCTACGAGCAGTACTTC. It codes for CASSLRDRGPYEQYF.